This TCR beta chain was documented in a study of CD8 T cells in ankylosing spondylitis. Findings and limits, study-wide: Previous work reported some of these motif variants in the synovial fluid and blood of reactive arthritis. The authors reported significant enrichment of disease-linked clones in matched ankylosing spondylitis synovial fluid.

Generation of TCR beta libraries employed quantitative 5'-RACE incorporating molecular barcodes. TCRdb itself ran the 5' RACE reads through MiXCR, one entry per CDR3 protein. Of 200,000 to 250,000 distinct CDR3 sequences in the sample, around 8% were seen once. About this clonotype itself: Its antigen is unidentified.

Germline assignment: CDR1 DFQATT and CDR2 SNEGSKA (reference sequence). V shed 1 base, J shed 4 bases, and the junction held 4 bases outside the gene matches. The CDR3 sequence is 14 residues long. V is TRBV20-1 and J is TRBJ2-1; 7 nucleotides match TRBD1. The sequenced sample consisted of blood, either unsorted or a sorted T cell fraction (not recorded which). The clonotype comes from a female donor with ankylosing spondylitis or in good health (not recorded which). CDR3 sequence reads: CSARGDREYNEQFF. The CDR3 DNA follows: TGCAGTGCTAGAGGCGACAGGGAGTACAATGAGCAGTTCTTC.